One and the same sample provided the 20 T cell receptor beta chains below, sequenced in a study of blood T cell repertoires in COVID-19. Sequenced by immunoSEQ multiplex PCR; TCRdb stores in-frame clones only, minus some. Counted here are 95,000 to 110,000 clones, 90% to 95% occurring once; the ten biggest clones make up around 6%. Specimen: peripheral blood. The receptors derive from a human donor in a cohort sampled during active COVID-19.

V usage is TRBV4-3 and J usage is TRBJ2-1; 8 nucleotides align to TRBD2. Germline assignment: CDR1 LGHNA and CDR2 YSLEER. The CDR3 extends over 18 amino acids. Trimming cost V 0 bases and J 4 bases; bases outside gene matches: 11. For the CDR3, the DNA is TGCGCCAGCAGCCAAGATGCGGGAGCGGGGGCCATTTACAATGAGCAGTTCTTC. It is translated as CASSQDAGAGAIYNEQFF.

The gene calls are TRBV19 and TRBJ1-2, with D perhaps matching TRBD1 (6 bases). Germline assignment: CDR1 LNHDA and CDR2 SQIVND (reference sequence). V was cut by 8 bases and J by 5 bases, with 15 bases left in between. This CDR3 spans 13 amino acids. CDR3 sequence (DNA): TGTGCCAGTGAAAGGGGACACAGATATGGCTACACCTTC. Translated, it gives CASERGHRYGYTF. The variable domain in full, completed from reference TRBV19 and TRBJ1-2, reads DGGITQSPKYLFRKEGQNVTLSCEQNLNHDAMYWYRQDPGQGLRLIYYSQIVNDFQKGDIAEGYSVSREKKESFPLTVTSAQKNPTAFYLCASERGHRYGYTFGSGTRLTVV.

V gene TRBV9 combines with J gene TRBJ2-7; 8 nucleotides align to TRBD2. Losses at the gene ends were 0 bases for V and 3 bases for J; bases not matched to a gene: 5. This CDR3 region has 15 residues. The germline V gene encodes CDR1 SGDLS and CDR2 YYNGEE. As DNA, the CDR3 is TGTGCCAGCAGCGTAGAGGGTAGCGGGAACTACGAGCAGTACTTC. This encodes CASSVEGSGNYEQYF.

A note on this clone: A read error may produce the germline difference seen at one junction end. The rearrangement links TRBV12-3 or TRBV12-4 to TRBJ2-7; 10 bases agree with TRBD2. This CDR3 is 13 amino acids long. The CDR3 DNA is TGTGCCAGCAGTCTAGCGGGAGTAAGCGAGCAGTACTTC. Amino acid sequence: CASSLAGVSEQYF.

The chain links TRBV19 to TRBJ1-1; D is perhaps TRBD1 (5 bases). Per germline, CDR1 LNHDA and CDR2 SQIVND (reference sequence). The CDR3 runs 11 residues. Trimming removed 5 bases from V and 7 bases from J, with 8 bases in between. CDR3 loop: CASSLGGEAFF. The CDR3 DNA reads TGTGCCAGTAGTTTGGGGGGTGAAGCTTTCTTT.

V usage is TRBV9 and J usage is TRBJ1-1; a weak D match, TRBD1 (6 bases). The V gene lost 2 bases and the J gene lost 1 base, with 15 bases spanning the gap. This CDR3 is 16 amino acids long. Germline assignment: CDR1 SGDLS and CDR2 YYNGEE. In DNA, the CDR3 is TGTGCCAGCAGCGTTCCCCTTGGGGGCTCGAACACTGAAGCTTTCTTT. It is translated as CASSVPLGGSNTEAFF. The variable domain in full, with the rest retrieved from reference TRBV9 and TRBJ1-1, is DSGVTQTPKHLITATGQRVTLRCSPRSGDLSVYWYQQSLDQGLQFLIQYYNGEERAKGNILERFSAQQFPDLHSELNLSSLELGDSALYFCASSVPLGGSNTEAFFGQGTRLTVV.

The chain combines TRBV27 with TRBJ1-4, with D possibly matching TRBD1 (6 bases). Germline-derived CDR1 and CDR2 are MNHEY and SMNVEV (reference sequence). This CDR3 is 16 amino acids long. Trimming cost V 8 bases and J 6 bases, with 22 bases left between them. CDR3 amino acids: CASGFVRGGSDEKLFF. The CDR3 DNA reads as TGTGCCAGCGGATTCGTCCGTGGGGGCTCCGATGAAAAACTGTTTTTT.

This clone was seen just once. V is TRBV19 and J is TRBJ1-1; D remains ambiguous. V lost 6 bases and J 1 base, leaving 15 bases between the germline ends. Germline CDR1 and CDR2: LNHDA and SQIVND (reference sequence). The CDR3 has 15 residues. The CDR3 bases are TGTGCCAGTAGATTGAGACATTACTCGAACACTGAAGCTTTCTTT. This sequence encodes CASRLRHYSNTEAFF.

The chain combines TRBV25-1 with TRBJ2-7, with D possibly matching TRBD2 (5 bases). CDR3 length: 14 residues. The V end was cut by 1 base, the J end by 5 bases, with 12 bases between. The germline CDR1 and CDR2 sequences are MGHDK and SYGVNS. CDR3 protein: CASSELEERNEQYF. The CDR3, as DNA: TGTGCCAGCAGTGAATTGGAAGAGCGGAACGAGCAGTACTTC.

The chain carries TRBV6-6 and TRBJ1-5, with 8 positions matching TRBD1. CDR1 and CDR2 from the germline V gene are MNHNY and SVGAGI (reference sequence). V was pared by 5 bases and J by 1 base, with 4 bases of the junction left unmatched. The CDR3 totals 15 residues. In DNA form, the CDR3 reads TGTGCCAGCAGTCAAGGACAGGGAAGCAATCAGCCCCAGCATTTT. It is translated as CASSQGQGSNQPQHF.

This chain connects TRBV4-1 to TRBJ2-7; 9 bases agree with TRBD1. CDR3 length equals 16 residues. Germline loops: CDR1 MGHRA, CDR2 YSYEKL. V trimming: 0 bases; J trimming: 6 bases; junction bases outside the gene matches: 9. The CDR3 sequence: CASSQDPGTGYTEQYF. CDR3 in DNA: TGCGCCAGCAGCCAAGATCCTGGGACAGGGTATACCGAGCAGTACTTC.

The chain employs TRBV27 and TRBJ1-1; D remains ambiguous. V shed 1 base and J shed 0 bases, with 3 bases lying between them. In germline, CDR1 is MNHEY, CDR2 SMNVEV (reference sequence). The CDR3 covers 13 residues. The CDR3 spells CASSLYMNTEAFF. The CDR3 DNA sequence: TGTGCCAGCAGTTTATACATGAACACTGAAGCTTTCTTT.

V and J are TRBV7-8 and TRBJ1-1; D unresolved. The CDR3 is 11 residues long. The germline CDR1 and CDR2 sequences are SGHVS and FQNEAQ. The V end lost 5 bases, the J end lost 10 bases, and 11 bases lay between the germline ends. The CDR3 sequence: CASSPYLGAFF. The CDR3 DNA sequence: TGTGCCAGCAGCCCCTATCTTGGAGCTTTCTTT.

This chain links TRBV6-5 with TRBJ1-2; D is uncertain. CDR3 length: 14 residues. V was cut by 2 bases and J by 4 bases, with 11 bases left in between. CDR1 MNHEY and CDR2 SVGAGI come from the germline V gene. The CDR3, as DNA: TGTGCCAGCAGTTACGAGGGCACCGTCTATGGCTACACCTTC. Translation: CASSYEGTVYGYTF.

The chain carries TRBV30 and TRBJ1-5; 7 bases are shared with TRBD1. J lost 4 bases, V lost 4 bases, and 7 bases had no gene match. This CDR3 is built from 14 residues. Germline lookup yields CDR1 GTSNPN and CDR2 SVGIG (reference sequence). This chain's CDR3 is CAWITTGLNQPQHF. Here the CDR3 DNA reads TGTGCCTGGATCACGACAGGGCTGAATCAGCCCCAGCATTTT.

The genes are TRBV18 and TRBJ1-2; D call uncertain. V was clipped by 3 bases and J by 4 bases, with 18 bases between them. Looked up from germline, CDR1 is KGHSH and CDR2 is LQKENI. This CDR3 region has 16 residues. CDR3 sequence reads: CASSPTRSGGSYGYTF. DNA of the CDR3: TGTGCCAGCTCACCTACCCGTTCGGGAGGTTCCTATGGCTACACCTTC.

This clone was counted once. The chain uses TRBV7-2 and TRBJ2-3; D possibly corresponds to TRBD1 (5 bases). Looked up from germline, CDR1 is SGHTA and CDR2 is FQGNSA. V lost 5 bases and J lost 2, with 14 bases in between. The CDR3 sequence is 15 residues long. CDR3 nucleotides: TGTGCCAGCAGCCCGTCAGGGTTGGACACAGATACGCAGTATTTT. This encodes CASSPSGLDTDTQYF.

The table lists this clone with a few counts. V usage is TRBV11-2 and J usage is TRBJ2-7; 11 bases align to TRBD1. The CDR3 sequence is 17 residues long. Germline V gene data show CDR1 as SGHAT and CDR2 as FQNNGV. Trimming at V came to 5 bases and at J to 1 base, leaving 10 bases not matched to a gene. The CDR3 DNA follows: TGTGCCAGCAGCGCTACCCCCGGACAGGGGGCTTCCTACGAGCAGTACTTC. Translated, it gives CASSATPGQGASYEQYF.

The rearrangement links TRBV10-1 to TRBJ2-3; 10 bases are a match to TRBD2. V shed 3 bases and J 1 base; nucleotides not matched to a gene: 7. The CDR3 spans 17 residues. CDR1 and CDR2 (germline): WNHNN, SYGVQD (reference sequence). The CDR3 nucleotides read TGCGCCAGCAGTGAAGCGGGAGGGCCAGGAGGCACAGATACGCAGTATTTT. Translating it yields CASSEAGGPGGTDTQYF.

V usage is TRBV7-8 and J usage is TRBJ2-1; 7 nucleotides match TRBD2. Trimming removed 3 bases from V and 9 bases from J; junction bases left unmatched: 11. Germline CDR1 is SGHVS and CDR2 is FQNEAQ. The CDR3 is made up of 15 amino acids. CDR3 protein: CASSFNWAGESEQFF. In DNA, the CDR3 is TGTGCCAGCAGCTTCAATTGGGCGGGGGAGAGTGAGCAGTTCTTC. Drawing the rest from reference TRBV7-8 and TRBJ2-1, the complete variable domain is GAGVSQSPRYKVAKRGQDVALRCDPISGHVSLFWYQQALGQGPEFLTYFQNEAQLDKSGLPSDRFFAERPEGSVSTLKIQRTQQEDSAVYLCASSFNWAGESEQFFGPGTRLTVL.